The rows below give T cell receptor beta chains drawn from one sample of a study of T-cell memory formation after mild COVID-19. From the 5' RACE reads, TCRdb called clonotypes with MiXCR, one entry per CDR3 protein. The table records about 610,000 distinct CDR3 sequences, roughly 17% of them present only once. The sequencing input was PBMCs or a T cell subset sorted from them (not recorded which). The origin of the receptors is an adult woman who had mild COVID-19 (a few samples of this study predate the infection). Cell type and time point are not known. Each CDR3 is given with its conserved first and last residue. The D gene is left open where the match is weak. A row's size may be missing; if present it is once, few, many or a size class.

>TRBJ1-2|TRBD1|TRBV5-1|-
CASSSDSTGTYGYTF
TGCGCCAGCAGCTCCGACTCGACAGGGACCTATGGCTACACCTTC
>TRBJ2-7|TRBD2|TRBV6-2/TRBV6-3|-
CASSYPREGHRSYEQYF
TGTGCCAGCAGTTACCCGCGGGAGGGCCACCGATCCTACGAGCAGTACTTC
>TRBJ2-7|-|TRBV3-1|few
CASSLVGGVSDEQYF
TGTGCCAGCAGCCTTGTAGGGGGGGTTAGCGACGAGCAGTACTTC
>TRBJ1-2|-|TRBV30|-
CAWSVRLSNYGYTF
TGTGCCTGGAGTGTAAGGCTATCTAACTATGGCTACACCTTC
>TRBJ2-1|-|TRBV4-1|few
CASSQPRSAAREQFF
TGCGCCAGCAGCCAACCGAGGTCGGCAGCGAGGGAGCAGTTCTTC
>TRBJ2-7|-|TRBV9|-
CASSVGPGGSYEQYF
TGTGCCAGCAGCGTAGGCCCCGGGGGTTCCTACGAGCAGTACTTC
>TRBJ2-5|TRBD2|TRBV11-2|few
CASSPGTSGRATGETQYF
TGTGCCAGCAGCCCCGGGACTAGCGGGAGGGCCACGGGGGAGACCCAGTACTTC
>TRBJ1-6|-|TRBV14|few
CASSLVNSPLHF
TGTGCCAGCAGCCTGGTCAATTCACCCCTCCACTTT
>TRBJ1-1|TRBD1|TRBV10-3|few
CATKGAGQGALGTEAFF
TGTGCCACCAAGGGGGCGGGACAGGGGGCCTTGGGCACTGAAGCTTTCTTT
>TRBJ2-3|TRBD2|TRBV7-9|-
CASSLRSGVTWSTDTQYF
TGTGCCAGCAGCTTACGAAGCGGGGTGACCTGGAGCACAGATACGCAGTATTTT
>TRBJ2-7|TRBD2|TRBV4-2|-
CASSQGSSGTYEQYF
TGTGCCAGCAGCCAAGGTTCTAGCGGGACCTACGAGCAGTACTTC
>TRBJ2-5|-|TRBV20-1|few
CSARDGGLLETQYF
TGCAGTGCTAGAGATGGAGGTCTGTTGGAGACCCAGTACTTC
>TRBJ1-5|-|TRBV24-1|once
CATSGAAGDQPQHF
TGTGCCACCAGTGGAGCGGCAGGCGATCAGCCCCAGCATTTT
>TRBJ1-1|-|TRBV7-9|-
CASSSGWTEAFF
TGTGCCAGCAGCTCGGGCTGGACTGAAGCTTTCTTT
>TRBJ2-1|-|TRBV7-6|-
CASSFWAEDNEQFF
TGTGCCAGCAGCTTTTGGGCTGAGGACAATGAGCAGTTCTTC
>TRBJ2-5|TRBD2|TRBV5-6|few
CASSSYSGRAGETQYF
TGTGCCAGCAGCTCGTATAGCGGGAGGGCCGGGGAGACCCAGTACTTC
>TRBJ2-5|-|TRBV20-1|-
CSAVSPRVSQETQYF
TGCAGTGCCGTGAGCCCTAGAGTATCCCAAGAGACCCAGTACTTC
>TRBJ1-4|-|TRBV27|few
CASSLWDGGNEKLFF
TGTGCCAGCAGTTTATGGGACGGTGGGAATGAAAAACTGTTTTTT
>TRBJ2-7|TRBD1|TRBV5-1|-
CASTDGTAYEQYF
TGCGCCAGTACTGATGGGACAGCCTACGAGCAGTACTTC
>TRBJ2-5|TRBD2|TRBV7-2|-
CASSFQPGLAIETQYF
TGTGCCAGCAGCTTTCAACCGGGACTAGCGATAGAGACCCAGTACTTC
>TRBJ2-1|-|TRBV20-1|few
CSPPAVLTERNEQFF
TGCAGTCCACCCGCGGTCCTAACCGAGAGGAATGAGCAGTTCTTC
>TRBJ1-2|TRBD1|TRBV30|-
CAWRQGELDGYTF
TGTGCCTGGCGACAGGGGGAGCTCGATGGCTACACCTTC
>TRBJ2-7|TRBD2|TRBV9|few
CASSQAGSTYEQYF
TGTGCCAGCAGTCAAGCGGGGTCTACCTACGAGCAGTACTTC
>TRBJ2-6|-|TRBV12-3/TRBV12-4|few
CASTAVRGSGANVLTF
TGTGCCAGCACGGCGGTTAGGGGGTCTGGGGCCAACGTCCTGACTTTC
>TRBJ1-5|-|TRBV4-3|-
CASSQDPTGRDQPQHF
TGCGCCAGCAGCCAAGATCCCACTGGGAGGGATCAGCCCCAGCATTTT
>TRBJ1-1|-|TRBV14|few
CASSQGLREPEAFF
TGTGCCAGCAGCCAAGGGCTGCGGGAACCTGAAGCTTTCTTT
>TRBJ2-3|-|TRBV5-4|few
CASSGSGSTDTQYF
TGTGCCAGCAGCGGTAGCGGTAGCACAGATACGCAGTATTTT
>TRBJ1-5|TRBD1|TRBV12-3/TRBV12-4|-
CASSRSGTGTQPQHF
TGTGCCAGCAGTAGATCAGGGACAGGGACTCAGCCCCAGCATTTT
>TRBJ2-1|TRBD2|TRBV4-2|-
CASSLGTSGINEQFF
TGTGCCAGCAGCCTCGGGACTAGCGGAATCAATGAGCAGTTCTTC
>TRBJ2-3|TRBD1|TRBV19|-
CASTSDRGRTDTQYF
TGTGCCAGTACCTCGGACAGGGGGCGCACAGATACGCAGTATTTT
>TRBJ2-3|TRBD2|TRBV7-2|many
CASSWGLPISTDTQYF
TGTGCCAGCAGCTGGGGACTACCGATCAGCACAGATACGCAGTATTTT
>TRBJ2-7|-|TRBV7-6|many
CASSPTGSSYEQYF
TGTGCCAGCAGCCCCACAGGGTCCTCCTACGAGCAGTACTTC
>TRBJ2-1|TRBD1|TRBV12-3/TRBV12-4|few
CASSPDRVNHEQFF
TGTGCCAGCAGTCCGGACAGGGTTAATCATGAGCAGTTCTTC
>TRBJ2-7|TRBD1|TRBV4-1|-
CASSQNPGTGGHEQYF
TGCGCCAGCAGCCAAAATCCCGGGACAGGGGGCCACGAGCAGTACTTC
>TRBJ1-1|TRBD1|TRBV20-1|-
CSAETGAPNTEAFF
TGCAGTGCTGAAACAGGGGCCCCGAACACTGAAGCTTTCTTT
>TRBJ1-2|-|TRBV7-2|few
CASRGEPALEF
TGTGCCAGCAGGGGAGAACCGGCCCTAGAATTC
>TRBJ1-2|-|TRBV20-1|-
CSVGLVGSGGYGYTF
TGCAGTGTAGGCCTTGTGGGCTCCGGTGGCTATGGCTACACCTTC
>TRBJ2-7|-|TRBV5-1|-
CASSSRDGAYEQYF
TGCGCCAGCAGCTCCCGGGACGGAGCCTACGAGCAGTACTTC
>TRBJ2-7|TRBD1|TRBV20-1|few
CSATGTGVPWQYF
TGCAGTGCTACCGGGACAGGGGTCCCCTGGCAGTACTTC
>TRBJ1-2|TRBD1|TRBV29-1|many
CSVEGSRQGTYGYTF
TGCAGCGTCGAGGGCTCGAGACAGGGGACCTATGGCTACACCTTC
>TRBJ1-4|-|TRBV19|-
CASSIVFRGGLFF
TGTGCCAGTAGTATAGTTTTTCGGGGTGGACTGTTTTTT
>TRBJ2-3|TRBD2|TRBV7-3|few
CASSPRGSGGDYTDTQYF
TGTGCCAGCAGCCCCCGGGGTAGCGGGGGGGACTACACAGATACGCAGTATTTT
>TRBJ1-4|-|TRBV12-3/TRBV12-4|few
CASSPGAGRGEKLFF
TGTGCCAGCAGCCCAGGCGCGGGGAGGGGTGAAAAACTGTTTTTT
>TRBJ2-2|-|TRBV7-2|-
CASSLAPGPGKKLFF
TGTGCCAGCAGCTTAGCGCCGGGTCCCGGAAAGAAGCTGTTTTTT
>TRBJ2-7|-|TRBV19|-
CASRSAGKGYEQYF
TGTGCCAGTAGGTCGGCGGGGAAGGGATACGAGCAGTACTTC
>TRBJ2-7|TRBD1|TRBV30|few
CAWSVVRTGGEQYF
TGTGCCTGGAGTGTAGTCAGGACAGGGGGCGAGCAGTACTTC
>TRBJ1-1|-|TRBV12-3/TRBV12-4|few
CASSLQGPSEAFF
TGTGCCAGCAGCTTACAGGGCCCAAGTGAAGCTTTCTTT
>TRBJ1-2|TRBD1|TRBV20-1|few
CSASEGADGYTF
TGCAGTGCTAGTGAGGGGGCGGATGGCTACACCTTC
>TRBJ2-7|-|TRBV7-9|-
CASSSGPVYEQYF
TGTGCCAGCAGCTCGGGACCAGTATACGAGCAGTACTTC
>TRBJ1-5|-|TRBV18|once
CASSPGGQGLGQPQHF
TGTGCCAGCTCACCCGGTGGGCAGGGTTTAGGTCAGCCCCAGCATTTT
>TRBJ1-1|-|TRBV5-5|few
CASSLWEFGTEAFF
TGTGCCAGCAGTTTATGGGAATTCGGCACTGAAGCTTTCTTT